The 30 T cell receptor beta chains below all came from one sample that was sequenced in a study of human T cells and chemical hapten exposure. The time point denotes: patch test 1, 2 weeks after DPC sensitization. Treatment given: therapeutic diphenylcyclopropenone sensitization with weekly scalp DPC. Each CDR3 protein is one row after TCRdb ran MiXCR on the RACE reads. Altogether roughly 70,000 distinct CDR3 sequences are present, roughly 9.2% being singletons, with the ten largest covering roughly 3.3%. The sequenced sample was whole blood, obtained in connection with sensitization to the hapten diphenylcyclopropenone (DPC). These receptors all stem from a woman in her forties with alopecia areata. Some clones in this sample may be carry-over from other donors' samples.

This clonotype appeared a few times. The V gene is TRBV7-2, the J gene TRBJ2-7, with unresolved D. Germline-derived CDR1 and CDR2 are SGHTA and FQGNSA. The CDR3 spans 13 residues. With 0 bases removed from V and 5 bases from J, the gap between germline ends came to 8 bases. As DNA, the CDR3 is TGTGCCAGCAGCTTAGCACATGGCGACGAGCAGTACTTC. This gives the protein CASSLAHGDEQYF.

This clonotype was seen more than once but under ten times. The chain carries TRBV29-1 and TRBJ2-7, with D possibly TRBD2 on 6 matching bases. Trimming took 6 bases from V and 9 from J, leaving 24 bases between them. The germline gives CDR1 SQVTM, CDR2 ANQGSEA. CDR3 length equals 14 residues. CDR3 loop: CSVMPAGRTTLQYF. The CDR3, as DNA: TGCAGCGTCATGCCCGCGGGACGCACGACCCTGCAGTACTTC.

This clonotype was found many times. The chain recombines TRBV5-6 with TRBJ2-7; D is unresolved. CDR3 size: 13 residues. V shed 7 bases and J shed 1 base, with 12 bases lying between them. In germline, CDR1 is SGHDT, CDR2 YYEEEE. CDR3 coding DNA: TGTGCCAGCGGAGACCCAGGATCCTACGAGCAGTACTTC. As protein: CASGDPGSYEQYF.

Many counts were recorded for this clonotype. The rearrangement links TRBV7-9 to TRBJ1-2; possibly TRBD1 for D (5 bases). Germline CDR1 reads SEHNR; CDR2 reads FQNEAQ (reference sequence). Trimming cost V 5 bases and J 6 bases, with 13 bases left between them. The length of the CDR3 is 13 residues. CDR3 in DNA: TGTGCCAGCAGCCGGGACGGTATGAATGGCTACACCTTC. Residues: CASSRDGMNGYTF. Full variable domain (remainder filled in from reference TRBV7-9 and TRBJ1-2): DTGVSQNPRHKITKRGQNVTFRCDPISEHNRLYWYRQTLGQGPEFLTYFQNEAQLEKSRLLSDRFSAERPKGSFSTLEIQRTEQGDSAMYLCASSRDGMNGYTFGSGTRLTVV.

This clonotype has ten or more counts. The rearrangement uses TRBV29-1 and TRBJ1-2; 7 nucleotides match TRBD1. Germline V CDR1 and CDR2: SQVTM, ANQGSEA. V lost 5 bases, J lost 8 bases, and 8 bases stayed unmatched. The CDR3 extends over 12 amino acids. The CDR3 DNA sequence: TGCAGCGTTCGACAGGGCGAAGGGGGCTACACCTTC. Its translation is CSVRQGEGGYTF.

This clonotype appeared once. This clone may be a read error of a much larger clone one base away. The chain carries TRBV27 and TRBJ2-1; 12 bases agree with TRBD2. This CDR3 has 20 amino acids. Germline V gives CDR1 MNHEY, CDR2 SMNVEV (reference sequence). Trimming cost V 3 bases and J 0 bases; bases outside gene matches: 12. DNA for the CDR3: TGTGCCAGCAGTTTTCTGGGGCCGGGACTAGCGGGTATCTCCTACAATGAGCAGTTCTTC. Translation gives CASSFLGPGLAGISYNEQFF.

This clonotype was seen many times. The chain is built from TRBV29-1 and TRBJ1-5; D is ambiguous. Between the trimmed V and J ends, which lost 4 bases and 0 bases, there was a span of 7 bases. This CDR3 comprises 13 residues. CDR1 and CDR2 from the germline V gene are SQVTM and ANQGSEA. CDR3 amino acids: CSVGWGSNQPQHF. The CDR3 DNA reads TGCAGCGTTGGTTGGGGTAGCAATCAGCCCCAGCATTTT.

Regarding this clonotype: A much larger clonotype is one base distant, so this may be a read error. The chain links TRBV2 to TRBJ1-1; D is unclear. Germline CDR1 is SNHLY and CDR2 is FYNNEI. Trimming shortened V by 7 bases and J by 0 bases, and 12 bases separated the two germline ends. This CDR3 has 14 amino acids. Here the CDR3 DNA reads TGTGCCAGCAAACCCGGCACCATGAACACTGAAGCTTTCTTT. Translated: CASKPGTMNTEAFF.

The rearrangement links TRBV7-2 to TRBJ1-5; D ambiguous. There are 15 residues in the CDR3. V lost 1 base, J lost 3 bases, and 10 bases lay in between. CDR1 is SGHTA and CDR2 is FQGNSA in the germline V gene. Here the CDR3 reads CASSLGLNFNQPQHF. CDR3 coding DNA: TGTGCCAGCAGCTTAGGGCTAAATTTCAATCAGCCCCAGCATTTT.

This sequence joins TRBV28 and TRBJ2-1; a weak D match, TRBD1 (5 bases). From germline, CDR1 is MDHEN and CDR2 SYDVKM. This CDR3 contains 16 residues. V lost 6 bases, J lost 3 bases, and 18 bases lay in between. This CDR3 reads CASSPGRTSRYNEQFF. The DNA of the CDR3 is TGTGCCAGCAGCCCCGGACGGACAAGCCGCTACAATGAGCAGTTCTTC.

This chain links TRBV3-1 with TRBJ1-4; D is possibly TRBD1 (6 bases). V dropped 1 base and J dropped 7 bases, with 13 bases sitting between them. Germline CDR1 LGHDT, CDR2 YNNKEL (reference sequence). This CDR3 comprises 15 residues. CDR3 nucleotide sequence: TGTGCCAGCAGCCAAGCCCAGGGGAGGAGTGAAAAACTGTTTTTT. Translation gives CASSQAQGRSEKLFF.

This clonotype was observed a few times. The chain uses TRBV29-1 and TRBJ2-7, with TRBD1 matching 8 bases. Germline trimming cut 6 bases from V and 4 bases from J; bases unmatched to any gene: 8. CDR3 size: 13 residues. Germline values: CDR1 SQVTM, CDR2 ANQGSEA. DNA of the CDR3: TGCAGCGTGGGGCCGGGGACAGGTTACGAGCAGTACTTC. Translation gives CSVGPGTGYEQYF.

This clonotype was seen repeatedly, ten times or more. V is TRBV18 and J is TRBJ1-4, with D uncertain. The CDR3 runs to 13 residues. Germline V gene data show CDR1 as KGHSH and CDR2 as LQKENI. Trimming pared 3 bases from V and 8 bases from J, leaving 10 bases between. CDR3 region: CASSPTGREKLFF. In DNA, the CDR3 is TGTGCCAGCTCACCGACGGGGAGAGAAAAACTGTTTTTT.

The sample holds many counts of this clonotype. The CDR3 sequence: CSVPDPVMGYTF. In DNA, the CDR3 is TGCAGCGTTCCAGACCCCGTGATGGGCTACACCTTC. The chain has TRBV29-1 and TRBJ1-2; the D is unclear. The V and J ends lost 5 bases and 8 bases respectively, with 15 bases between them. This CDR3 has 12 amino acids. The V gene's germline CDR1 is SQVTM and CDR2 ANQGSEA.

In its sample, this clonotype was seen many times. This chain links TRBV7-2 with TRBJ1-4; tentative D call: TRBD1 (6 bases). V dropped 1 base and J dropped 8 bases, with 17 bases sitting between them. Germline assignment: CDR1 SGHTA and CDR2 FQGNSA. The CDR3 extends over 16 amino acids. In nucleotides, the CDR3 is TGTGCCAGCAGCTTAGGTGCAGGGGCGACGGGGGAAAAACTGTTTTTT. Translated, it gives CASSLGAGATGEKLFF.

Many counts were recorded for this clonotype. J is TRBJ1-5 and V is TRBV12-3 or TRBV12-4, with D possibly TRBD1 on 6 matching bases. The V end was cut by 6 bases, the J end by 1 base, with 13 bases between. The CDR3 sequence is 15 residues long. CDR3 region: CASRPTGLSNQPQHF. CDR3 coding DNA: TGTGCCAGCAGACCAACAGGGCTGAGCAATCAGCCCCAGCATTTT.

The chain combines TRBV12-3 or TRBV12-4 with TRBJ1-5; no firm D call. CDR3 length: 14 residues. V was cut by 1 base and J by 3 bases, with 7 bases left in between. This chain's CDR3 is CASSLGALNQPQHF. CDR3 bases: TGTGCCAGCAGTTTAGGGGCCCTCAATCAGCCCCAGCATTTT.

The chain links TRBV20-1 to TRBJ1-3; TRBD1 is a possible D gene (5 bases). This CDR3 has 17 residues. The V gene lost 4 bases and the J gene lost 0 bases, with 19 bases spanning the gap. CDR1 is DFQATT and CDR2 is SNEGSKA in the germline V gene (reference sequence). The CDR3 protein is CSATLPPGPASGNTIYF. The DNA for the CDR3 is TGCAGTGCTACACTGCCACCGGGACCGGCCTCTGGAAACACCATATATTTT.

V gene TRBV29-1 combines with J gene TRBJ1-2, with D perhaps TRBD1 (5 bases). The CDR3 covers 14 residues. V was cut by 4 bases and J by 7 bases, with 19 bases left in between. Germline CDR1 is SQVTM and CDR2 is ANQGSEA. The CDR3, as DNA: TGCAGCGTTGCGGGAGTCCCATCTAGGGGTGGCTACACCTTC. Translated: CSVAGVPSRGGYTF.

This clonotype was observed many times. The gene calls are TRBV29-1 and TRBJ2-4, with D perhaps TRBD1 or TRBD2 (5 bases each). Trimming cost V 1 base and J 0 bases, with 13 bases left between them. Germline CDR1 is SQVTM and CDR2 is ANQGSEA. The CDR3 extends over 16 amino acids. CDR3 region: CSVEVLRGPAKNIQYF. DNA of the CDR3: TGCAGCGTTGAAGTTCTGAGGGGACCAGCCAAAAACATTCAGTACTTC.

The rearrangement joins TRBV6-2 or TRBV6-3 to TRBJ2-1; tentative D call: TRBD1 (5 bases). V was trimmed by 2 bases and J by 3 bases, leaving 8 bases between them. The V gene's germline CDR1 is MNHEY and CDR2 SVGEGT. The CDR3 totals 14 residues. CDR3 bases: TGTGCCAGCAGTTACACTGGACACTACAATGAGCAGTTCTTC. It is translated as CASSYTGHYNEQFF.

The V and J genes are TRBV12-3 or TRBV12-4 and TRBJ2-4, with D perhaps TRBD1 or TRBD2 (6 bases each). Trimming stripped 6 bases from V and 1 base from J, with 22 bases between. CDR3 length: 18 residues. The CDR3 DNA reads TGTGCCAGCAGCACCTCCACATGGGGGGACACCGCCAAAAACATTCAGTACTTC. Residues: CASSTSTWGDTAKNIQYF.

In regard to this clonotype: This may come from a read error, since a much larger clone is one base off. V gene TRBV5-6 combines with J gene TRBJ2-7; D ambiguous. CDR3 size: 11 residues. Trimming shortened V by 1 base and J by 9 bases, and 8 bases separated the two germline ends. CDR1 SGHDT and CDR2 YYEEEE come from the germline V gene. This CDR3 reads CASSLYRVQYF. The CDR3 nucleotides are TGTGCCAGCAGCTTGTATCGCGTGCAGTACTTC.

This clonotype has ten or more counts. This chain links TRBV6-1 with TRBJ1-4; D gene unclear. Germline CDR1 MNHNS, CDR2 SASEGT. Trimming pared 3 bases from V and 10 bases from J, leaving 6 bases between. CDR3 size: 11 residues. The CDR3 DNA is TGTGCCAGCAGTGATAAAGGAAAACTGTTTTTT. Residues: CASSDKGKLFF.

This clonotype is a singleton in its sample. The rearrangement links TRBV9 to TRBJ1-2, with 12 positions matching TRBD1. The CDR3 has 15 amino acids. V shed 3 bases, J shed 4 bases, and the junction held 4 bases outside the gene matches. Looked up from germline, CDR1 is SGDLS and CDR2 is YYNGEE. The CDR3 sequence is CASSEGTGGPYGYTF. The CDR3 region has the DNA TGTGCCAGCAGCGAGGGGACAGGGGGCCCCTATGGCTACACCTTC.

This clonotype was picked up many times. Here the CDR3 DNA reads TGTGCCACGGGGGGCCACTCCTACGAGCAGTACTTC. Protein sequence: CATGGHSYEQYF. V gene TRBV6-2 or TRBV6-3 combines with J gene TRBJ2-7; D may be TRBD2 (7 bases). V lost 10 bases, J lost 0 bases, and 10 bases lay in between. This CDR3 is built from 12 residues. CDR1 is MNHEY, CDR2 SVGEGT, per germline.

This sequence joins TRBV11-2 and TRBJ2-7; 7 bases are shared with TRBD1. Germline V gene data show CDR1 as SGHAT and CDR2 as FQNNGV. The CDR3 covers 15 residues. V shed 5 bases, J shed 1 base, and the junction held 8 bases outside the gene matches. The CDR3 protein is CASSPDRARSYEQYF. In DNA, the CDR3 is TGTGCCAGCAGCCCTGACAGGGCACGGTCCTACGAGCAGTACTTC.

Ten or more counts support this clonotype. The chain has TRBV9 and TRBJ1-3, with D possibly being TRBD1 (6 bases). The germline gives CDR1 SGDLS, CDR2 YYNGEE. This CDR3 has 17 residues. Trimming removed 0 bases from V and 0 bases from J, with 13 bases in between. The CDR3 DNA reads TGTGCCAGCAGCGTAGCACAGGCAGGGGCCTCTGGAAACACCATATATTTT. It translates to CASSVAQAGASGNTIYF.

V and J are TRBV4-2 and TRBJ2-1; TRBD2 matches 7 bases. The germline CDR1 and CDR2 sequences are LGHNA and YNFKEQ. The junction had 25 bases not matched to a gene; V was cut back by 0 bases and J by 8 bases. CDR3 size: 21 residues. The CDR3 loop is CASSQDKGQGIAGVNTDEQFF. CDR3 coding DNA: TGTGCCAGCAGCCAAGATAAGGGCCAGGGAATTGCGGGGGTGAACACGGATGAGCAGTTCTTC.

This clonotype was recorded a few times. V usage is TRBV6-5 and J usage is TRBJ2-7, with 11 bases identical to TRBD2. CDR1 and CDR2 from the germline V gene are MNHEY and SVGAGI. V lost 5 bases, J lost 2 bases, and 8 bases stayed unmatched. The CDR3 runs 16 residues. CDR3 in amino acids: CASSGTTSGETYEQYF. The CDR3 bases are TGTGCCAGCAGTGGCACGACTAGCGGGGAAACCTACGAGCAGTACTTC.